These 27 T cell receptor beta chains came from one sample sequenced in a study of blood T cell repertoires in COVID-19. Profiling relied on immunoSEQ multiplex PCR, and the TCRdb table lists in-frame clones only, not all of them. The repertoire holds roughly 120,000 clones, with 75% to 90% as singletons. Sequenced material: peripheral blood. These receptors all come from an elderly woman with COVID-19, enrolled during active disease.

The chain combines TRBV10-2 with TRBJ2-5; a weak D match, TRBD1 (6 bases). This CDR3 spans 12 amino acids. Deletions cut 4 bases from V and 4 bases from J, with 7 bases between. The V gene's germline CDR1 is WSHSY and CDR2 SAAADI. The chain's CDR3 is CASSGRGETQYF. The CDR3 DNA follows: TGCGCCAGCAGTGGCAGGGGAGAGACCCAGTACTTC.

This clone was counted once. The V gene is TRBV15, the J gene TRBJ2-5; 14 bases are shared with TRBD2. The CDR3 is 21 amino acids. Germline V gene data show CDR1 as LNHNV and CDR2 as YYDKDF (reference sequence). V gave up 2 bases and J gave up 2 bases; unmatched junction bases: 16. CDR3 sequence: CATSRSAGTLGLAGGQETQYF. The CDR3 DNA follows: TGTGCCACCAGCAGATCTGCCGGGACTCTTGGACTAGCGGGGGGACAAGAGACCCAGTACTTC.

Concerning this clone: Other DNA sequences from this sample encode an identical CDR3 as well. This chain connects TRBV7-2 to TRBJ2-7; 8 bases map to TRBD1. CDR1 is SGHTA, CDR2 FQGNSA, per germline. The J segment lost 3 bases and the V segment lost 1 base, leaving 2 bases of the junction unmatched. The CDR3 is made up of 14 amino acids. CDR3 residues: CASSLVTGGYEQYF. CDR3 DNA sequence: TGTGCCAGCAGCTTAGTAACAGGGGGCTACGAGCAGTACTTC.

This chain connects TRBV4-2 to TRBJ2-3; 9 nucleotides match TRBD2. The CDR3 has 15 residues. V shed 3 bases and J 2 bases; nucleotides not matched to a gene: 3. The germline gives CDR1 LGHNA, CDR2 YNFKEQ. CDR3 sequence: CASSHGTSNTDTQYF. The DNA for the CDR3 is TGTGCCAGCAGCCACGGGACTAGCAACACAGATACGCAGTATTTT.

The V call is TRBV15, the J call TRBJ2-1; TRBD2 might be the D (6 bases). Germline V gene lookup returns CDR1 LNHNV and CDR2 YYDKDF (reference sequence). V shed 1 base and J shed 3 bases, with 19 bases lying between them. The CDR3 totals 18 residues. This CDR3 reads CATSRVMTSAGSYNEQFF. Written as DNA, the CDR3 is TGTGCCACCAGCAGAGTCATGACATCGGCGGGGAGCTACAATGAGCAGTTCTTC.

The CDR3 here is CASKNRAEAFF. CDR3 DNA sequence: TGTGCCAGCAAGAACAGGGCTGAAGCTTTCTTT. V and J are TRBV12-3 or TRBV12-4 and TRBJ1-1; the D gene is possibly TRBD1 (6 bases). With 7 bases removed from V and 6 bases from J, the gap between germline ends came to 9 bases. This CDR3 is built from 11 residues.

The V gene is TRBV28, the J gene TRBJ1-1; D is unclear. This CDR3 comprises 12 residues. V was clipped by 4 bases and J by 0 bases, with 3 bases between them. Germline V gene data show CDR1 as MDHEN and CDR2 as SYDVKM. The CDR3 sequence: CASSSMNTEAFF. CDR3 DNA: TGTGCCAGCAGTTCTATGAACACTGAAGCTTTCTTT.

The chain combines TRBV11-2 with TRBJ2-1; 7 bases align to TRBD1. V trimming: 6 bases; J trimming: 9 bases; junction bases outside the gene matches: 14. The CDR3 runs 15 residues. The germline V gene has CDR1 SGHAT and CDR2 FQNNGV. Here the CDR3 DNA reads TGTGCCAGCAGAAAAGGGGGCAGAGAGATCGGTGAGCAGTTCTTC. Translating gives CASRKGGREIGEQFF. Filled out from reference TRBV11-2 and TRBJ2-1, the complete variable domain reads EAGVAQSPRYKIIEKRQSVAFWCNPISGHATLYWYQQILGQGPKLLIQFQNNGVVDDSQLPKDRFSAERLKGVDSTLKIQPAKLEDSAVYLCASRKGGREIGEQFFGPGTRLTVL.

V and J are TRBV6-5 and TRBJ2-7, with TRBD1 matching 10 bases. Trimming took 5 bases from V and 2 from J; bases not matched to a gene: 3. The CDR3 is 14 amino acids. Looked up from germline, CDR1 is MNHEY and CDR2 is SVGAGI. This CDR3 reads CASSRTGGTYEQYF. CDR3 bases: TGTGCCAGCAGTCGGACAGGGGGTACCTACGAGCAGTACTTC.

This chain uses TRBV4-1 with TRBJ1-1; 7 bases fit TRBD1. The CDR3 extends over 16 amino acids. From germline, CDR1 is MGHRA and CDR2 YSYEKL. The J segment lost 0 bases and the V segment lost 0 bases, leaving 4 bases of the junction unmatched. CDR3: CASSQERGTVNTEAFF. DNA of the CDR3: TGCGCCAGCAGCCAAGAACGGGGGACAGTGAACACTGAAGCTTTCTTT.

The chain couples TRBV7-8 to TRBJ2-3; D gene uncertain. Germline CDR1 reads SGHVS; CDR2 reads FQNEAQ. The length of the CDR3 is 15 residues. V was clipped by 4 bases and J by 3 bases, with 14 bases between them. The CDR3 loop reads CASSSIAAATDTQYF. DNA of the CDR3: TGTGCCAGCAGCTCCATTGCGGCGGCGACAGATACGCAGTATTTT. Complete variable domain (other parts from reference TRBV7-8 and TRBJ2-3): GAGVSQSPRYKVAKRGQDVALRCDPISGHVSLFWYQQALGQGPEFLTYFQNEAQLDKSGLPSDRFFAERPEGSVSTLKIQRTQQEDSAVYLCASSSIAAATDTQYFGPGTRLTVL.

The chain links TRBV9 to TRBJ2-1, with a weak D call TRBD2 (5 bases). The ends were cut back, 0 bases at V and 4 bases at J, with 11 bases in the middle. In germline, CDR1 is SGDLS, CDR2 YYNGEE. The CDR3 is 15 amino acids. In nucleotides, the CDR3 is TGTGCCAGCAGCGTAGGAGGGAAAGGGTACAATGAGCAGTTCTTC. This gives the protein CASSVGGKGYNEQFF.

V usage is TRBV6-5 and J usage is TRBJ1-2; maybe TRBD1 (6 bases). Germline CDR1 and CDR2: MNHEY and SVGAGI. V lost 0 bases, J lost 8 bases, and 10 bases lay in between. This CDR3 comprises 13 residues. The DNA of the CDR3 is TGTGCCAGCAGTTACTCAGGCAGGGGCGGCTACACCTTC. This encodes CASSYSGRGGYTF.

This clone was seen more than once but under ten times. J is TRBJ1-1 and V is TRBV5-1; D might be TRBD1 (6 bases). Germline lookup yields CDR1 SGHRS and CDR2 YFSETQ. This CDR3 has 14 residues. Between the trimmed V and J ends, which lost 4 bases and 1 base, there was a span of 11 bases. The CDR3 loop reads CASSLQGQNTEAFF. For the CDR3, the DNA is TGCGCCAGCAGCCTGCAGGGGCAGAACACTGAAGCTTTCTTT.

Only a few counts were recorded for this clone. The genes are TRBV23-1 and TRBJ2-3, with D tentatively TRBD2 (5 bases). TRBV23-1 is flagged as an ORF with uncertain function. The CDR3 has 17 residues. The germline V and J ends were trimmed by 6 bases and 3 bases, with 22 bases remaining between them. CDR3 DNA sequence: TGCGCCAGCAGCCGCTTGCTACTACTGAGGAGGACAGATACGCAGTATTTT. Its translation is CASSRLLLLRRTDTQYF.

J is TRBJ2-7 and V is TRBV5-4; D might be TRBD1 (7 bases). Germline-derived CDR1 and CDR2 are SGHNT and YYREEE (reference sequence). The CDR3 contains 14 residues. V was pared by 1 base and J by 6 bases, with 14 bases between. The CDR3 reads CASSLRQGGIEQYF. The DNA of the CDR3 is TGTGCCAGCAGCTTGAGACAGGGCGGGATCGAGCAGTACTTC.

This clone was seen only a few times. The gene calls are TRBV6-5 and TRBJ1-1; TRBD1 might be the D (5 bases). The germline gives CDR1 MNHEY, CDR2 SVGAGI. CDR3 length: 15 amino acids. Trimming removed 2 bases from V and 1 base from J, with 11 bases in between. The CDR3 DNA follows: TGTGCCAGCAGTTACGGTGGGGGGTGGAACACTGAAGCTTTCTTT. Its protein is CASSYGGGWNTEAFF.

The rearrangement joins TRBV19 to TRBJ1-4; possible D gene TRBD1, 5 bases. The CDR3 spans 16 residues. CDR1 is LNHDA, CDR2 SQIVND, per germline (reference sequence). V was pared by 7 bases and J by 3 bases, with 18 bases between. The CDR3 coding sequence is TGTGCCAGTAATGGCTTTACGGGAGGGGCTAATGAAAAACTGTTTTTT. Residues: CASNGFTGGANEKLFF.

The table lists this clone with a few counts. This chain uses TRBV9 with TRBJ2-5, with 8 bases fitting TRBD1. The trim removed 0 bases at V and 3 bases at J, leaving 4 bases unmatched. The germline CDR1 and CDR2 sequences are SGDLS and YYNGEE. This CDR3 comprises 15 residues. CDR3 region: CASSVDQGAKETQYF. CDR3 coding DNA: TGTGCCAGCAGCGTAGATCAGGGGGCTAAAGAGACCCAGTACTTC.

The chain uses TRBV18 and TRBJ2-7; 7 bases align to TRBD1. The CDR3 loop spans 14 amino acids. V dropped 2 bases and J dropped 4; count of bases not matched to a gene: 5. The germline V gene has CDR1 KGHSH and CDR2 LQKENI. CDR3 region: CASSPTGVAYEQYF. The CDR3 DNA is TGTGCCAGCTCACCAACAGGGGTGGCATACGAGCAGTACTTC.

The genes are TRBV11-3 and TRBJ2-3; 8 positions agree with TRBD2. V was pared by 3 bases and J by 8 bases, with 10 bases of the junction left unmatched. CDR3 size: 15 residues. Looked up from germline, CDR1 is SGHNT and CDR2 is YENEEA. The CDR3 here is CASSFGAGGPSTQYF. In nucleotides, the CDR3 is TGTGCCAGCAGCTTCGGTGCGGGAGGCCCCAGTACGCAGTATTTT.

The count of this clone is one. The chain is built from TRBV9 and TRBJ2-2, with TRBD2 matching over 12 bases. J was trimmed by 9 bases and V by 0 bases; bases with no gene match: 9. The CDR3 spans 17 residues. Germline V lookup: CDR1 SGDLS, CDR2 YYNGEE. CDR3 nucleotides: TGTGCCAGCAGCGTAGCTTCCCAGACTAGCGGGAGCTGGGAGCTGTTTTTT. Its protein is CASSVASQTSGSWELFF.

The chain has TRBV27 and TRBJ1-3, with a tentative D call TRBD1 (5 bases). Germline V lookup: CDR1 MNHEY, CDR2 SMNVEV (reference sequence). The V gene lost 3 bases and the J gene lost 0 bases, with 15 bases spanning the gap. The CDR3 is 17 amino acids. The CDR3 is CASSLSQGPTSGNTIYF. For the CDR3, the DNA is TGTGCCAGCAGTTTGTCCCAGGGTCCAACCTCTGGAAACACCATATATTTT.

CDR3 region: CASSRPGQGARETQYF. CDR3 coding DNA: TGTGCCAGCAGTCGTCCGGGACAGGGGGCTAGGGAGACCCAGTACTTC. V gene TRBV9 combines with J gene TRBJ2-5, with TRBD1 matching 12 bases. Trimming at V came to 5 bases and at J to 5 bases, leaving 10 bases not matched to a gene. Germline-derived CDR1 and CDR2 are SGDLS and YYNGEE. This CDR3 has 16 amino acids.

The chain uses TRBV18 and TRBJ2-3, with D possibly matching TRBD1 (5 bases). Germline assignment: CDR1 KGHSH and CDR2 LQKENI. The germline V and J ends were trimmed by 1 base and 5 bases, with 10 bases remaining between them. The CDR3 sequence is 14 residues long. As DNA, the CDR3 is TGTGCCAGCTCACCACTGGACACTCAAGATACGCAGTATTTT. Protein sequence: CASSPLDTQDTQYF. Together with reference TRBV18 and TRBJ2-3, the CDR3 gives the full variable domain: NAGVMQNPRHLVRRRGQEARLRCSPMKGHSHVYWYRQLPEEGLKFMVYLQKENIIDESGMPKERFSAEFPKEGPSILRIQQVVRGDSAAYFCASSPLDTQDTQYFGPGTRLTVL.

The chain carries TRBV9 and TRBJ1-6, with 8 positions matching TRBD1. J gave up 10 bases and V 3 bases, and 6 bases lay outside the gene matches. Germline assignment: CDR1 SGDLS and CDR2 YYNGEE. The CDR3 is made up of 14 amino acids. As DNA, the CDR3 is TGTGCCAGCAGCGCCAGGACAGGGTTCTCACCCCTCCACTTT. Translation gives CASSARTGFSPLHF.

The chain links TRBV2 to TRBJ2-5; tentatively, D is TRBD1 (5 bases). The V gene lost 8 bases and the J gene lost 0 bases, with 10 bases spanning the gap. Germline values: CDR1 SNHLY, CDR2 FYNNEI. This CDR3 has 13 amino acids. CDR3 nucleotide sequence: TGTGCCAGCGTGGGCAGGGACCAAGAGACCCAGTACTTC. This sequence encodes CASVGRDQETQYF. The variable domain in full, with the rest retrieved from reference TRBV2 and TRBJ2-5, is EPEVTQTPSHQVTQMGQEVILRCVPISNHLYFYWYRQILGQKVEFLVSFYNNEISEKSEIFDDQFSVERPDGSNFTLKIRSTKLEDSAMYFCASVGRDQETQYFGPGTRLLVL.